This T cell receptor beta chain derives from a study of T cell repertoires in cytomegalovirus infection (dated by TCRdb to between 2019 and 2020). Study-wide context: Because public TCR beta signatures pointed to carriage of CMV infection together with the matching HLA type, the HLA type of each donor mattered for the analysis. Study-wide findings and limitations: In both this cohort and an independent cohort of 350 or so donors, the cumulative frequency of public TCR beta family members distinguished carriers of CMV infection plus the relevant HLA type. The ex vivo response was dominated by HLA-C-restricted CMV-specific TCR beta clonotypes, which also provided the single most frequent clonotype in two of eight donors.

The CDR3 covers 11 residues, taking in both the cysteine and the phenylalanine. The entry retains the CDR3 DNA only, 33 bases that are in frame from base 1. At the junction V is shortened by 3 bases and J by 11 bases, with 13 bases in between. The germline V gene sets CDR1 to SQVTM and CDR2 to ANQGSEA. TCRdb records Illumina HiSeq 1500 as the sequencer. In-frame beta chains were kept once TCRdb had trimmed the public reads at Q25 with fastp and called clones with MiXCR. Merged by CDR3 protein, the rows form single entries marked with the most common genes and DNA. The table for this sample lists approximately 260,000 distinct CDR3 sequences; approximately 15% of them were counted only once. Of the sample, over 40% is held by the ten largest clones. A few counts support this clonotype. It has no known antigen specificity. Per-base qualities were not stored, and no clone one base away is much larger.

The sequence came from a human donor in good health (CMV status not recorded). Some clones in this sample may be carry-over from other donors' samples. The chain is assembled from TRBV29-1 and TRBJ1-1; the D gene cannot be resolved reliably. The sequenced sample was CD8+ T cells from PBMCs. Read as DNA, the sequence is TGCAGCGTTGATGTAGGGTATGGGGCTTTCTTT. It codes for CSVDVGYGAFF.